A single sample gave rise to the 8 T cell receptor beta chains below, sequenced in a study of blood T cell repertoires in COVID-19. TCRdb's copy holds only in-frame clones and misses some; the assay was immunoSEQ multiplex PCR. The table lists approximately 90,000 clones, approximately 89% of them singletons. The sequenced sample consisted of peripheral blood. The receptors here all came from a human donor in a cohort sampled during active COVID-19.

The chain is built from TRBV3-1 (or the pseudogene TRBV3-2) and TRBJ2-1, with 9 nucleotides matching TRBD2. V trimming: 4 bases; J trimming: 6 bases; junction bases outside the gene matches: 7. The V gene's germline CDR1 is LGHDT and CDR2 YNNKEL (reference sequence). The CDR3 runs to 15 residues. The CDR3 DNA is TGTGCCAGCAGCCCTTTTGGTAGCGGGGGCAATGAGCAGTTCTTC. Residues: CASSPFGSGGNEQFF.

The chain has TRBV11-2 and TRBJ2-7; the D gene is possibly TRBD2 (6 bases). Germline CDR1 and CDR2: SGHAT and FQNNGV. This CDR3 contains 16 residues. The V end was cut by 5 bases, the J end by 0 bases, with 17 bases between. CDR3 in amino acids: CASSRGGAGPSYEQYF. CDR3 sequence (DNA): TGTGCCAGCAGCAGGGGCGGGGCAGGGCCCTCCTACGAGCAGTACTTC. The full variable domain, its missing parts supplied by reference TRBV11-2 and TRBJ2-7, is EAGVAQSPRYKIIEKRQSVAFWCNPISGHATLYWYQQILGQGPKLLIQFQNNGVVDDSQLPKDRFSAERLKGVDSTLKIQPAKLEDSAVYLCASSRGGAGPSYEQYFGPGTRLTVT.

CDR3 amino acids: CASSESRRGSTEAFF. CDR3 sequence (DNA): TGTGCCAGCAGTGAATCAAGGAGGGGAAGCACTGAAGCTTTCTTT. The chain combines TRBV6-1 with TRBJ1-1; TRBD1 might be the D (5 bases). V was trimmed by 2 bases and J by 4 bases, leaving 14 bases between them. Germline lookup yields CDR1 MNHNS and CDR2 SASEGT. CDR3 length: 15 amino acids.

This rearrangement joins TRBV5-5 to TRBJ1-1; no clear D gene. The CDR3 totals 15 residues. V was shortened by 4 bases and J by 0 bases, with 13 bases between the two germline ends. Germline V gene lookup returns CDR1 SGHKS and CDR2 YYEKEE (reference sequence). DNA for the CDR3: TGTGCCAGCAGCCCGTTGGGCACTCTGAACACTGAAGCTTTCTTT. Encoded protein: CASSPLGTLNTEAFF.

The CDR3 region has the DNA TGCGCCAGCCGAATTGGGCTAGCGGGTACCGGGGAGCTGTTTTTT. Residues: CASRIGLAGTGELFF. V usage is TRBV5-1 and J usage is TRBJ2-2; 8 nucleotides match TRBD2. CDR1 SGHRS and CDR2 YFSETQ come from the germline V gene. This CDR3 is 15 amino acids long. Trimming took 7 bases from V and 5 from J; bases not matched to a gene: 10.

V is TRBV19 and J is TRBJ1-1; 11 bases line up with TRBD1. Germline V gives CDR1 LNHDA, CDR2 SQIVND (reference sequence). This CDR3 is 14 amino acids long. The V and J ends lost 5 bases and 4 bases, in that order; junction bases with no gene match: 3. The CDR3 nucleotides read TGTGCCAGTAGTTACGGGACAGGGGGCACTGAAGCTTTCTTT. It codes for CASSYGTGGTEAFF.

The chain has TRBV7-3 and TRBJ2-4; TRBD2 agrees at 8 bases. CDR1 is SGHTA, CDR2 FQGTGA, per germline. Losses at the gene ends were 2 bases for V and 8 bases for J; bases not matched to a gene: 5. This CDR3 has 14 amino acids. CDR3 nucleotides: TGTGCCAGCAGCTTATCGGGAGGGACGGACATTCAGTACTTC. It yields the protein CASSLSGGTDIQYF. Looking up the rest from reference TRBV7-3 and TRBJ2-4 gives the full variable domain: GAGVSQTPSNKVTEKGKYVELRCDPISGHTALYWYRQSLGQGPEFLIYFQGTGAADDSGLPNDRFFAVRPEGSVSTLKIQRTERGDSAVYLCASSLSGGTDIQYFGAGTRLSVL.

This clone is a singleton in its sample. The chain combines TRBV28 with TRBJ1-2, with D hard to call. CDR1 MDHEN and CDR2 SYDVKM come from the germline V gene. Trimming stripped 3 bases from V and 8 bases from J, with 10 bases between. This CDR3 has 12 residues. The CDR3 protein is CASSFRPRGYTF. For the CDR3, the DNA is TGTGCCAGCAGTTTCCGTCCGAGGGGCTACACCTTC.